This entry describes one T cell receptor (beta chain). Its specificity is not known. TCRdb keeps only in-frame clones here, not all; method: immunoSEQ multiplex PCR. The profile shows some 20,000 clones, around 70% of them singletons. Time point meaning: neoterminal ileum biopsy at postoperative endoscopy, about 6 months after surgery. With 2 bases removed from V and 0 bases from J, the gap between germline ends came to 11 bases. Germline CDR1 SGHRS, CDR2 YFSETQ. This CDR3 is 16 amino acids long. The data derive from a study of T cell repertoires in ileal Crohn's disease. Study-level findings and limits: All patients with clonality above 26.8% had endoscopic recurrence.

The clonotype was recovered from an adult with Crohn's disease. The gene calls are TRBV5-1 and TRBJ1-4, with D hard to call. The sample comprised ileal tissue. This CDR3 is CASSFFPGATNEKLFF. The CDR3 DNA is TGCGCCAGCAGCTTTTTCCCGGGTGCAACTAATGAAAAACTGTTTTTT.